The 20 T cell receptor beta chains reported below all come from one sample, sequenced in a study of PD-L1 blockade in urothelial cancer. Sequenced by immunoSEQ multiplex PCR; TCRdb stores in-frame clones only, minus some. The sample has some 53,000 clones, roughly 77% seen once. Sample: PBMCs, taken around atezolizumab (anti-PD-L1) treatment. The receptor set was obtained from a man between 65 and 80 years old with urothelial cancer.

This clone was detected only a few times. The chain uses TRBV5-4 and TRBJ2-1; the D is unclear. With 1 base removed from V and 6 bases from J, the gap between germline ends came to 5 bases. Per germline, CDR1 SGHNT and CDR2 YYREEE (reference sequence). CDR3 length equals 12 residues. CDR3 coding DNA: TGTGCCAGCAGCTTGCCAGGCAATGAGCAGTTCTTC. This translates into CASSLPGNEQFF.

In this sample, this clone is medium-sized. V usage is TRBV28 and J usage is TRBJ1-2, with D unresolved. CDR1 MDHEN and CDR2 SYDVKM come from the germline V gene. The CDR3 is made up of 14 amino acids. V lost 6 bases to trimming and J lost 5 bases, with 16 bases between them. CDR3 bases: TGTGCCAGCAGAACCGCCAGCGCAGCATATGGCTACACCTTC. Encoded protein: CASRTASAAYGYTF.

Remarks on this clone: A junction boundary mismatches the germline segment, possibly from a read error. This chain connects TRBV7-7 to TRBJ1-5; D is perhaps TRBD1 (6 bases). The CDR3 length is 18 residues. Per germline, CDR1 SSHAT and CDR2 FNYEAQ (reference sequence). The CDR3 region has the DNA TGTGCTAGCAGCTTAGGGCAGGGGCCGATTGATAGCAATCAGCCCCAGCATTTT. Translation gives CASSLGQGPIDSNQPQHF.

The chain uses TRBV25-1 and TRBJ2-7; tentative D call: TRBD2 (6 bases). The CDR3 sequence is 13 residues long. V was trimmed by 6 bases and J by 2 bases, leaving 11 bases between them. Per the germline V gene, CDR1 is MGHDK and CDR2 is SYGVNS. The chain's CDR3 is CASRGPGAYEQYF. In nucleotides, the CDR3 is TGTGCCAGCAGGGGCCCGGGGGCCTACGAGCAGTACTTC.

The chain has TRBV5-6 and TRBJ2-4; the match to TRBD1 covers 9 bases. Germline V CDR1 and CDR2: SGHDT, YYEEEE. The V and J ends lost 4 bases and 7 bases, in that order; junction bases with no gene match: 6. The CDR3 extends over 14 amino acids. The DNA of the CDR3 is TGTGCCAGCAGCCGGACAGGGGCCGAGAACATTCAGTACTTC. Its protein product is CASSRTGAENIQYF.

V is TRBV28 and J is TRBJ1-1; TRBD1 is a possible D gene (6 bases). CDR1 and CDR2 (germline): MDHEN, SYDVKM. V was trimmed by 11 bases and J by 6 bases, leaving 22 bases between them. The CDR3 is 14 amino acids. CDR3 amino acids: CAARDTSLSAEAFF. CDR3 coding DNA: TGTGCCGCCAGGGACACTTCCCTGAGCGCTGAAGCTTTCTTT. The full variable domain, in which reference TRBV28 and TRBJ1-1 provide the parts outside the CDR3, is DVKVTQSSRYLVKRTGEKVFLECVQDMDHENMFWYRQDPGLGLRLIYFSYDVKMKEKGDIPEGYSVSREKKERFSLILESASTNQTSMYLCAARDTSLSAEAFFGQGTRLTVV.

The chain recombines TRBV6-5 with TRBJ1-3; possible D gene TRBD1, 6 bases. The V and J ends lost 5 bases and 4 bases respectively, with 12 bases between them. Germline lookup yields CDR1 MNHEY and CDR2 SVGAGI. The CDR3 extends over 14 amino acids. The CDR3 loop reads CASSGEGGGNTIYF. CDR3 DNA sequence: TGTGCCAGCAGTGGGGAGGGGGGAGGAAACACCATATATTTT.

The V call is TRBV19, the J call TRBJ2-3; D ambiguous. The CDR3 loop spans 14 amino acids. Germline CDR1 reads LNHDA; CDR2 reads SQIVND (reference sequence). The V end lost 3 bases, the J end lost 3 bases, and 10 bases lay between the germline ends. CDR3 loop: CASSISFGTDTQYF. CDR3 nucleotides: TGTGCCAGTAGTATTAGCTTCGGGACAGATACGCAGTATTTT.

This chain connects TRBV27 to TRBJ1-2, with 7 bases that match TRBD1. V shed 5 bases, J shed 8 bases, and the junction held 8 bases outside the gene matches. This CDR3 spans 13 amino acids. Germline CDR1 reads MNHEY; CDR2 reads SMNVEV (reference sequence). The DNA of the CDR3 is TGTGCCAGCAGTCCCCGACAGGGAAGCGGCTACACCTTC. Protein product: CASSPRQGSGYTF.

In its sample, this clone was seen a few times. This rearrangement joins TRBV6-1 to TRBJ2-1; 13 nucleotides agree with TRBD2. The trim removed 6 bases at V and 4 bases at J, leaving 3 bases unmatched. The CDR3 consists of 15 residues. CDR1 MNHNS and CDR2 SASEGT come from the germline V gene. The CDR3 nucleotides read TGTGCCAGCAGGACGGGACTAGCGGGATACAATGAGCAGTTCTTC. Translated: CASRTGLAGYNEQFF.

CDR3 coding DNA: TGTGCCAGCAGCCCCCGGAGGGGGAACACTGAAGCTTTCTTT. Its protein is CASSPRRGNTEAFF. J is TRBJ1-1 and V is TRBV7-2, with D possibly TRBD1 on 5 matching bases. This CDR3 contains 14 residues. The germline V gene has CDR1 SGHTA and CDR2 FQGNSA. V lost 5 bases, J lost 1 base, and 11 bases lay in between.

The chain employs TRBV11-1 and TRBJ2-7, with D possibly matching TRBD1 (5 bases). The germline V gene encodes CDR1 SGHAT and CDR2 FQDESV (reference sequence). Trimming cost V 4 bases and J 0 bases, with 13 bases left between them. The CDR3 contains 15 residues. The CDR3 reads CASSYLGHLSYEQYF. The CDR3 coding sequence is TGTGCCAGCAGCTATCTCGGACACCTCTCCTACGAGCAGTACTTC.

The V call is TRBV6-1, the J call TRBJ1-6; D is undetermined. CDR3 size: 13 residues. V lost 4 bases and J lost 6, with 7 bases in between. Per the germline V gene, CDR1 is MNHNS and CDR2 is SASEGT. CDR3 sequence (DNA): TGTGCCAGCAGTGTACAGTCTAATTCACCCCTCCACTTT. Its translation is CASSVQSNSPLHF.

The chain has TRBV11-3 and TRBJ2-2, with D perhaps TRBD2 (6 bases). The CDR3 is 16 amino acids. Germline CDR1 reads SGHNT; CDR2 reads YENEEA. Trimming cost V 3 bases and J 1 base, with 12 bases left between them. CDR3 bases: TGTGCCAGCAGCTTCGAGGGGACTCTGAACACCGGGGAGCTGTTTTTT. Its protein product is CASSFEGTLNTGELFF.

V gene TRBV15 combines with J gene TRBJ1-5; 12 bases map to TRBD1. CDR1 LNHNV and CDR2 YYDKDF come from the germline V gene (reference sequence). The V segment lost 3 bases and the J segment 1 base; nucleotides outside the gene matches: 4. This CDR3 region has 17 residues. CDR3 in DNA: TGTGCCACCAGCAGCCGGGACAGGGGGCTAAGCAATCAGCCCCAGCATTTT. Its protein is CATSSRDRGLSNQPQHF.

The chain employs TRBV19 and TRBJ2-7; 7 positions agree with TRBD2. The germline V gene encodes CDR1 LNHDA and CDR2 SQIVND (reference sequence). Trimming took 3 bases from V and 2 from J; bases not matched to a gene: 7. This CDR3 has 15 amino acids. CDR3 DNA sequence: TGTGCCAGTAGTATTGCGGGGGTTGGGGCCTACGAGCAGTACTTC. It codes for CASSIAGVGAYEQYF.

The chain is built from TRBV13 and TRBJ2-6; D is ambiguous. CDR3 size: 14 residues. The V gene lost 3 bases and the J gene lost 4 bases, with 7 bases spanning the gap. Looked up from germline, CDR1 is PRHDT and CDR2 is FYEKMQ (reference sequence). CDR3 in amino acids: CASSLLGGANVLTF. CDR3 nucleotide sequence: TGTGCCAGCAGCTTGCTAGGAGGGGCCAACGTCCTGACTTTC.

The chain links TRBV5-4 to TRBJ2-1; tentative D call: TRBD2 (6 bases). The CDR3 consists of 14 residues. Per the germline V gene, CDR1 is SGHNT and CDR2 is YYREEE (reference sequence). Trimming cost V 4 bases and J 6 bases, with 14 bases left between them. The CDR3 nucleotides are TGTGCCAGCAGCCCTCCAACTAGCAGCAATGAGCAGTTCTTC. Protein product: CASSPPTSSNEQFF.

This chain links TRBV7-3 with TRBJ2-3, with D possibly TRBD1 on 5 matching bases. Per the germline V gene, CDR1 is SGHTA and CDR2 is FQGTGA. The CDR3 sequence is 13 residues long. Between the trimmed V and J ends, which lost 5 bases and 6 bases, there was a span of 12 bases. CDR3 in amino acids: CASSPQVGDTQYF. The CDR3 region has the DNA TGTGCCAGCAGCCCACAGGTTGGGGATACGCAGTATTTT.

V gene TRBV30 combines with J gene TRBJ2-6, with TRBD1 as a possible D gene (5 bases). Trimming removed 5 bases from V and 1 base from J, with 9 bases in between. Germline-derived CDR1 and CDR2 are GTSNPN and SVGIG (reference sequence). The CDR3 is 14 amino acids. The CDR3 loop reads CAWYQGSGANVLTF. CDR3 in DNA: TGTGCCTGGTATCAGGGTTCTGGGGCCAACGTCCTGACTTTC.